These 23 T cell receptor beta chains were sequenced from one sample in a study of PD-1 blockade in classical Hodgkin lymphoma. Stated time point: cycle 4 day 1 (C4D1), after 6 weeks of nivolumab. No patient escaped relapse after autologous stem cell transplantation, and brentuximab vedotin exposure varied. Here immunoSEQ multiplex PCR was the method, and the copy in TCRdb shows in-frame clones only, minus some. The table includes tens of thousands of clones, nearly 90% detected once. The starting material was peripheral blood mononuclear cells (PBMCs), obtained before the fourth cycle of nivolumab. The receptors stem from a human donor with classical Hodgkin lymphoma.

The rearrangement links TRBV6-6 to TRBJ1-6; D gene uncertain. The V gene's germline CDR1 is MNHNY and CDR2 SVGAGI (reference sequence). V lost 0 bases and J 9 bases, leaving 9 bases between the germline ends. The CDR3 runs 14 residues. As DNA, the CDR3 is TGTGCCAGCAGTTACTCGAATGGGATTTCACCCCTCCACTTT. The encoded protein is CASSYSNGISPLHF.

This clone was recorded only once. The rearrangement links TRBV14 to TRBJ2-3; D is tentatively TRBD1 or TRBD2 (5 bases each). Trimming left V 1 base short and J 11 bases short, with 7 bases between. Germline CDR1 is SGHDN and CDR2 is FVKESK. The CDR3 length is 11 residues. The CDR3 loop is CASSQGGWQYF. CDR3 DNA: TGTGCCAGCAGCCAAGGGGGGTGGCAGTATTTT. The full variable domain, rest sourced from reference TRBV14 and TRBJ2-3, is EAGVTQFPSHSVIEKGQTVTLRCDPISGHDNLYWYRRVMGKEIKFLLHFVKESKQDESGMPNNRFLAERTGGTYSTLKVQPAELEDSGVYFCASSQGGWQYFGPGTRLTVL.

The V gene is TRBV6-5, the J gene TRBJ1-4, with D possibly being TRBD1 (5 bases). The germline CDR1 and CDR2 sequences are MNHEY and SVGAGI. The CDR3 sequence is 13 residues long. Deletions cut 0 bases from V and 12 bases from J, with 11 bases between. CDR3 sequence reads: CASSYSGQGQLFF. For the CDR3, the DNA is TGTGCCAGCAGTTACTCGGGGCAGGGACAACTGTTTTTT.

This chain connects TRBV7-8 to TRBJ1-4, with D possibly matching TRBD1 (6 bases). Germline-derived CDR1 and CDR2 are SGHVS and FQNEAQ. CDR3 size: 13 residues. With 2 bases removed from V and 8 bases from J, the gap between germline ends came to 9 bases. The CDR3 bases are TGTGCCAGCAGCTTAACAGGGCTCGAAAAACTGTTTTTT. The encoded protein is CASSLTGLEKLFF.

This clone appeared a few times. The chain links TRBV27 to TRBJ2-7; a weak D match, TRBD1 (6 bases). The germline gives CDR1 MNHEY, CDR2 SMNVEV (reference sequence). The CDR3 consists of 15 residues. The V and J ends lost 5 bases and 6 bases respectively, with 20 bases between them. The CDR3 loop reads CASSTYTGRTLEQYF. DNA of the CDR3: TGTGCCAGCAGTACATATACAGGGAGAACCCTCGAGCAGTACTTC.

V usage is TRBV2 and J usage is TRBJ2-7, with D possibly TRBD1 on 5 matching bases. V lost 5 bases, J lost 2 bases, and 10 bases lay in between. This CDR3 has 13 amino acids. Germline V gene data show CDR1 as SNHLY and CDR2 as FYNNEI. Written as DNA, the CDR3 is TGTGCCAGCAGTCGCCAGGGAACCTACGAGCAGTACTTC. This gives the protein CASSRQGTYEQYF.

The chain has TRBV7-8 and TRBJ1-3; D gene uncertain. The CDR3 has 13 amino acids. The germline CDR1 and CDR2 sequences are SGHVS and FQNEAQ. V was clipped by 2 bases and J by 2 bases, with 4 bases between them. As DNA, the CDR3 is TGTGCCAGCAGCTTAACTACTGGAAACACCATATATTTT. Translated: CASSLTTGNTIYF.

This clone appeared a single time. As DNA, the CDR3 is TGTGCCACCCGACAGGTAGACACCGGGGAGCTGTTTTTT. It translates to CATRQVDTGELFF. This chain links TRBV2 with TRBJ2-2, with a weak D call TRBD1 (6 bases). The CDR3 is 13 residues long. The V gene's germline CDR1 is SNHLY and CDR2 FYNNEI. The germline V and J ends were trimmed by 10 bases and 3 bases, with 12 bases remaining between them.

The V and J genes are TRBV7-9 and TRBJ1-3; 7 bases match TRBD1. The trim removed 5 bases at V and 3 bases at J, leaving 7 bases unmatched. CDR3 size: 15 residues. Germline V gene sequence: CDR1 SEHNR, CDR2 FQNEAQ (reference sequence). In DNA form, the CDR3 reads TGTGCCAGCAGCCAAAACAGGGGAAGTGGAAACACCATATATTTT. Its protein is CASSQNRGSGNTIYF. Drawing the rest from reference TRBV7-9 and TRBJ1-3, the complete variable domain is DTGVSQNPRHKITKRGQNVTFRCDPISEHNRLYWYRQTLGQGPEFLTYFQNEAQLEKSRLLSDRFSAERPKGSFSTLEIQRTEQGDSAMYLCASSQNRGSGNTIYFGEGSWLTVV.

The chain is built from TRBV27 and TRBJ2-3; unclear D gene. The germline V gene has CDR1 MNHEY and CDR2 SMNVEV (reference sequence). Trimming pared 3 bases from V and 1 base from J, leaving 2 bases between. This CDR3 is built from 12 residues. CDR3: CASSLGTDTQYF. Written as DNA, the CDR3 is TGTGCCAGCAGTTTGGGCACAGATACGCAGTATTTT.

The chain employs TRBV5-1 and TRBJ1-1, with D possibly being TRBD1 (5 bases). The CDR3 runs 15 residues. V shed 2 bases and J shed 4 bases, with 15 bases lying between them. Germline lookup yields CDR1 SGHRS and CDR2 YFSETQ. CDR3 sequence reads: CASSLARGAGTEAFF. The CDR3 bases are TGCGCCAGCAGCTTAGCGAGGGGCGCAGGCACTGAAGCTTTCTTT. The full variable domain, its missing parts supplied by reference TRBV5-1 and TRBJ1-1, is KAGVTQTPRYLIKTRGQQVTLSCSPISGHRSVSWYQQTPGQGLQFLFEYFSETQRNKGNFPGRFSGRQFSNSRSEMNVSTLELGDSALYLCASSLARGAGTEAFFGQGTRLTVV.

The chain links TRBV29-1 to TRBJ2-2; D not resolved. V gave up 4 bases and J gave up 1 base, with 4 bases separating them. CDR3 length: 12 residues. In germline, CDR1 is SQVTM, CDR2 ANQGSEA. The DNA of the CDR3 is TGCAGCGTTGGGATGAACACCGGGGAGCTGTTTTTT. It translates to CSVGMNTGELFF.

This chain joins TRBV6-5 and TRBJ2-2; no clear D. Per the germline V gene, CDR1 is MNHEY and CDR2 is SVGAGI. V was trimmed by 11 bases and J by 4 bases, leaving 20 bases between them. This CDR3 has 15 amino acids. The CDR3 loop is CAVKTLPGGTGELFF. The CDR3 bases are TGTGCCGTAAAGACACTTCCCGGCGGCACCGGGGAGCTGTTTTTT.

This clone was recorded only once. The chain employs TRBV5-1 and TRBJ2-2, with 9 bases identical to TRBD1. Germline-derived CDR1 and CDR2 are SGHRS and YFSETQ. CDR3 length: 15 residues. J lost 7 bases, V lost 4 bases, and 8 bases had no gene match. CDR3 protein: CASSPRTGDGGELFF. CDR3 bases: TGCGCCAGCAGCCCAAGGACAGGGGATGGCGGGGAGCTGTTTTTT.

V and J are TRBV5-1 and TRBJ2-3, with 9 bases matching TRBD1. Germline CDR1 and CDR2: SGHRS and YFSETQ. V lost 3 bases and J lost 1; bases outside the gene matches: 3. The CDR3 sequence is 15 residues long. The CDR3 region is CASSSTGGGTDTQYF. In DNA form, the CDR3 reads TGCGCCAGCAGCTCGACAGGGGGAGGCACAGATACGCAGTATTTT.

This clone was seen just once. The chain employs TRBV7-9 and TRBJ2-7; TRBD1 matches 7 bases. Per germline, CDR1 SEHNR and CDR2 FQNEAQ (reference sequence). The trim removed 4 bases at V and 12 bases at J, leaving 6 bases unmatched. The CDR3 contains 11 residues. CDR3 region: CASSWTGFLYF. CDR3 DNA: TGTGCCAGCAGCTGGACAGGATTCCTGTACTTC.

The chain joins TRBV5-1 to TRBJ1-1, with a possible D match to TRBD1 (5 bases). There are 14 residues in the CDR3. Trimming removed 4 bases from V and 5 bases from J, with 15 bases in between. From germline, CDR1 is SGHRS and CDR2 YFSETQ. In nucleotides, the CDR3 is TGCGCCAGCAGCCCGATGGGGGTCGGGACTGAAGCTTTCTTT. It encodes CASSPMGVGTEAFF.

This clone was seen a single time. In nucleotides, the CDR3 is TGTGCCTGGAGTGTAAATCGTGCCAGTTATAGCAATCAGCCCCAGCATTTT. It is translated as CAWSVNRASYSNQPQHF. This chain connects TRBV30 to TRBJ1-5; D unclear. Germline CDR1 GTSNPN, CDR2 SVGIG (reference sequence). The CDR3 length is 17 residues. The ends were cut back, 0 bases at V and 0 bases at J, with 15 bases in the middle.

V gene TRBV5-1 combines with J gene TRBJ2-1; D uncertain. The CDR3 consists of 13 residues. Germline V gene lookup returns CDR1 SGHRS and CDR2 YFSETQ. The ends were cut back, 0 bases at V and 8 bases at J, with 9 bases in the middle. CDR3 sequence: CASSLGVVYEQFF. The CDR3 nucleotides read TGCGCCAGCAGCTTGGGTGTGGTCTATGAGCAGTTCTTC.

The chain couples TRBV5-1 to TRBJ2-1, with 7 bases that match TRBD1. The germline gives CDR1 SGHRS, CDR2 YFSETQ. The V gene end was trimmed by 7 bases and the J gene end by 0 bases; junction bases not matched to a gene: 4. CDR3 length: 14 residues. The CDR3 DNA sequence: TGCGCCAGCTGTTGGGACAGCTCCTACAATGAGCAGTTCTTC. Translation: CASCWDSSYNEQFF.

The rearrangement joins TRBV5-1 to TRBJ1-1; no clear D. The CDR3 has 15 amino acids. Per germline, CDR1 SGHRS and CDR2 YFSETQ. The V end was cut by 0 bases, the J end by 4 bases, with 13 bases between. As DNA, the CDR3 is TGCGCCAGCAGCTTGGTTAACCCGGCATTCACTGAAGCTTTCTTT. Encoded protein: CASSLVNPAFTEAFF.

Notes on this clone: The same CDR3 can be traced to other DNA sequences in this sample. The gene calls are TRBV5-1 and TRBJ2-3; 8 nucleotides align to TRBD1. J lost 3 bases, V lost 4 bases, and 7 bases had no gene match. The CDR3 contains 15 residues. CDR1 and CDR2 (germline): SGHRS, YFSETQ. CDR3: CASSSGQGGTDTQYF. The CDR3 DNA sequence: TGCGCCAGCAGCAGCGGACAGGGCGGGACAGATACGCAGTATTTT.

The chain joins TRBV4-1 to TRBJ2-5, with 12 bases identical to TRBD2. With 3 bases clipped from V and 3 bases from J, the junction kept 11 bases outside the gene matches. The CDR3 length is 18 residues. In germline, CDR1 is MGHRA, CDR2 YSYEKL. Here the CDR3 DNA reads TGCGCCAGCAGCCAGCTACTAGCGGGGGGACCGAATGAAGAGACCCAGTACTTC. Translation: CASSQLLAGGPNEETQYF.